A single sample gave rise to the 8 T cell receptor beta chains below, sequenced in a study of identifying expanded T cells in peripheral blood. TCRdb's copy holds only in-frame clones and misses some; the assay was immunoSEQ multiplex PCR. The sample carries approximately 90,000 clones, about 90% recorded once. Material: blood. The source of these receptors is a person aged 18 to 70 in good health.

The chain recombines TRBV27 with TRBJ1-4; perhaps TRBD1 as D (6 bases). This CDR3 spans 18 amino acids. Germline CDR1 MNHEY, CDR2 SMNVEV (reference sequence). The V end lost 3 bases, the J end lost 0 bases, and 17 bases lay between the germline ends. The DNA for the CDR3 is TGTGCCAGCAGTTTTCGCTACAGGGTAACGGCAACTAATGAAAAACTGTTTTTT. It is translated as CASSFRYRVTATNEKLFF.

The chain joins TRBV5-5 to TRBJ1-6; no firm D call. Germline assignment: CDR1 SGHKS and CDR2 YYEKEE (reference sequence). This CDR3 spans 14 amino acids. The V end was cut by 3 bases, the J end by 8 bases, with 12 bases between. In DNA form, the CDR3 reads TGTGCCAGCAGCTCCCCCCCGGCCTATTCACCCCTCCACTTT. As protein: CASSSPPAYSPLHF. The entire variable domain, with the rest obtained from reference TRBV5-5 and TRBJ1-6, is as follows: DAGVTQSPTHLIKTRGQQVTLRCSPISGHKSVSWYQQVLGQGPQFIFQYYEKEERGRGNFPDRFSARQFPNYSSELNVNALLLGDSALYLCASSSPPAYSPLHFGNGTRLTVT.

The V gene is TRBV11-2, the J gene TRBJ2-5, with TRBD1 matching 9 bases. The CDR3 sequence is 17 residues long. Trimming removed 5 bases from V and 5 bases from J; junction bases left unmatched: 15. The V gene's germline CDR1 is SGHAT and CDR2 FQNNGV. The CDR3 DNA is TGTGCCAGCAGCCCTAGGGACAGGGCAGTACTATGGGAGACCCAGTACTTC. It encodes CASSPRDRAVLWETQYF. The complete variable domain, with remaining parts taken from reference TRBV11-2 and TRBJ2-5, reads EAGVAQSPRYKIIEKRQSVAFWCNPISGHATLYWYQQILGQGPKLLIQFQNNGVVDDSQLPKDRFSAERLKGVDSTLKIQPAKLEDSAVYLCASSPRDRAVLWETQYFGPGTRLLVL.

The chain employs TRBV5-1 and TRBJ2-5; D is tentatively TRBD1 or TRBD2 (5 bases each). Trimming removed 0 bases from V and 4 bases from J, with 7 bases in between. In germline, CDR1 is SGHRS, CDR2 YFSETQ. The CDR3 is 13 residues long. The CDR3 region is CASSLGGRETQYF. The CDR3 DNA follows: TGCGCCAGCAGCTTGGGGGGGAGAGAGACCCAGTACTTC.

The chain joins TRBV7-9 to TRBJ2-1; TRBD2 aligns across 10 bases. This CDR3 spans 16 amino acids. V lost 5 bases to trimming and J lost 4 bases; unmatched junction nucleotides: 8. The germline gives CDR1 SEHNR, CDR2 FQNEAQ (reference sequence). The DNA for the CDR3 is TGTGCCAGCAGCCCGGAGCGGGGGGGCTCGTACAATGAGCAGTTCTTC. Translation gives CASSPERGGSYNEQFF.

V is TRBV4-1 and J is TRBJ2-1; 7 bases map to TRBD1. J lost 3 bases, V lost 3 bases, and 11 bases had no gene match. Germline V gene sequence: CDR1 MGHRA, CDR2 YSYEKL. The CDR3 is made up of 17 amino acids. CDR3 protein: CASSHPNDRALYNEQFF. For the CDR3, the DNA is TGCGCCAGCAGCCACCCCAATGACAGGGCTCTCTACAATGAGCAGTTCTTC.

This clone is labeled medium-sized. The chain combines TRBV30 with TRBJ1-3; maybe TRBD1 (6 bases). The CDR3 extends over 14 amino acids. V was cut by 0 bases and J by 8 bases, with 14 bases left in between. CDR1 is GTSNPN and CDR2 is SVGIG in the germline V gene (reference sequence). CDR3 in DNA: TGTGCCTGGAGTGTCGGGGCAAAGGGGGACACCATATATTTT. Translating gives CAWSVGAKGDTIYF.

This chain uses TRBV5-1 with TRBJ2-7; TRBD2 matches at 7 bases. The J segment lost 3 bases and the V segment lost 3 bases, leaving 12 bases of the junction unmatched. Germline V gene lookup returns CDR1 SGHRS and CDR2 YFSETQ. The CDR3 contains 16 residues. The CDR3 sequence is CASSWYGRGKDYEQYF. CDR3 bases: TGCGCCAGCAGCTGGTATGGGAGGGGAAAAGACTACGAGCAGTACTTC.